Each of the 22 T cell receptor beta chains below was sequenced from the same sample in a study of a mutant IDH1 vaccine in newly diagnosed glioma. Time point described: week 23, last vaccination. Every vaccine dose comprised 300 ug of mutant IDH1 20-mer peptide plus topical imiquimod. These receptors have no known antigen. The data were produced by immunoSEQ multiplex PCR, yet TCRdb's version contains in-frame clones alone and is incomplete. The sample includes 20,000 to 25,000 clones, 82% of them seen just once. The material sequenced was PBMCs, taken from a glioma patient whose treatment included an IDH1 peptide vaccine. The receptor source for this set is a man aged 30 to 45 with glioma.

The chain is built from TRBV5-1 and TRBJ1-1, with TRBD1 identical over 7 bases. The V gene end was trimmed by 0 bases and the J gene end by 2 bases; junction bases not matched to a gene: 1. CDR1 and CDR2 from the germline V gene are SGHRS and YFSETQ. The CDR3 is 14 residues long. In nucleotides, the CDR3 is TGCGCCAGCAGCTTGGGGGACAGTAACACTGAAGCTTTCTTT. It specifies CASSLGDSNTEAFF.

This clone was recorded only once. The rearrangement links TRBV21-1 to TRBJ1-5. TRBV21-1 is marked as a pseudogene. The CDR3 is made up of 13 amino acids. The CDR3 DNA follows: TGTGCCAGCAGCACCAGAGTGAACCAGCCCCAGCATTTT. Its protein product is CASSTRVNQPQHF.

In DNA, the CDR3 is TGTGCCAGCAGCCCTCGAGCCCGACTAGCGGGAGAGGGCTACAATGAGCAGTTCTTC. The encoded protein is CASSPRARLAGEGYNEQFF. The rearrangement links TRBV11-2 to TRBJ2-1; TRBD2 agrees at 12 bases. V lost 5 bases to trimming and J lost 3 bases; unmatched junction nucleotides: 14. CDR1 SGHAT and CDR2 FQNNGV come from the germline V gene. The CDR3 totals 19 residues.

The chain is built from TRBV29-1 and TRBJ1-1; the D is unclear. CDR1 and CDR2 (germline): SQVTM, ANQGSEA. This CDR3 is 16 amino acids long. The V end was cut by 6 bases, the J end by 2 bases, with 22 bases between. CDR3 nucleotide sequence: TGCAGCGTCTGCCCTAATAATTTAATCCCCAACACTGAAGCTTTCTTT. Translation: CSVCPNNLIPNTEAFF.

The chain carries TRBV5-1 and TRBJ1-1; D is unresolved. From germline, CDR1 is SGHRS and CDR2 YFSETQ. The CDR3 loop spans 14 amino acids. The germline V and J ends were trimmed by 7 bases and 0 bases, with 13 bases remaining between them. CDR3 nucleotide sequence: TGCGCCAGCCGGTTGAGAGACCTGAACACTGAAGCTTTCTTT. Its translation: CASRLRDLNTEAFF.

This clone has more than one count but fewer than ten. This chain connects TRBV7-2 to TRBJ2-1; D is possibly TRBD2 (5 bases). The V end was cut by 3 bases, the J end by 9 bases, with 9 bases between. Germline CDR1 and CDR2: SGHTA and FQGNSA. The CDR3 extends over 12 amino acids. CDR3 nucleotide sequence: TGTGCCAGCAGCTTTCGAGGGAGTGAGCAGTTCTTC. It specifies CASSFRGSEQFF.

The chain carries TRBV14 and TRBJ2-5, with no clear D. CDR1 is SGHDN, CDR2 FVKESK, per germline. Trimming pared 1 base from V and 2 bases from J, leaving 5 bases between. The CDR3 is made up of 13 amino acids. This CDR3 reads CASSQALQETQYF. The CDR3, as DNA: TGTGCCAGCAGCCAAGCCCTGCAAGAGACCCAGTACTTC.

This chain uses TRBV15 with TRBJ2-7, with 8 bases aligning to TRBD1. The CDR3 loop spans 14 amino acids. CDR1 is LNHNV and CDR2 is YYDKDF in the germline V gene (reference sequence). V lost 0 bases and J lost 6; bases outside the gene matches: 4. CDR3 nucleotides: TGTGCCACCAGCAGAGATTTCGACAGGGGCGAGCAGTACTTC. This codes for CATSRDFDRGEQYF.

The genes are TRBV4-1 and TRBJ2-1; 11 positions agree with TRBD2. After removal of 3 bases from V and 4 bases from J, the junction contained 14 bases not matched to a gene. Germline CDR1 is MGHRA and CDR2 is YSYEKL. This CDR3 is built from 19 residues. In DNA form, the CDR3 reads TGCGCCAGCAGCCAGTTTATAGCGGGAGGGCCAAGTGGGTACAATGAGCAGTTCTTC. It specifies CASSQFIAGGPSGYNEQFF.

This chain uses TRBV27 with TRBJ1-2, with no clear D. Per germline, CDR1 MNHEY and CDR2 SMNVEV (reference sequence). Trimming took off 6 bases at V and 2 bases at J, with 10 bases between the two ends. The CDR3 contains 13 residues. In DNA, the CDR3 is TGTGCCAGCAGGAGAACTGGGAACTATGGCTACACCTTC. This translates into CASRRTGNYGYTF.

The chain recombines TRBV7-8 with TRBJ2-2, with 9 bases fitting TRBD1. The CDR3 has 16 residues. The J segment lost 4 bases and the V segment lost 4 bases, leaving 7 bases of the junction unmatched. Per the germline V gene, CDR1 is SGHVS and CDR2 is FQNEAQ. CDR3 region: CASSSPDRGGTGELFF. CDR3 bases: TGTGCCAGCAGCTCACCGGACAGGGGTGGCACCGGGGAGCTGTTTTTT. Combining the CDR3 with reference TRBV7-8 and TRBJ2-2 gives the whole variable domain GAGVSQSPRYKVAKRGQDVALRCDPISGHVSLFWYQQALGQGPEFLTYFQNEAQLDKSGLPSDRFFAERPEGSVSTLKIQRTQQEDSAVYLCASSSPDRGGTGELFFGEGSRLTVL.

This sequence joins TRBV6-4 and TRBJ1-5; 10 bases align to TRBD1. V trimming: 9 bases; J trimming: 7 bases; junction bases outside the gene matches: 6. The germline gives CDR1 MRHNA, CDR2 SNTAGT. This CDR3 is built from 13 residues. CDR3 residues: CARTGTGEQPQHF. In DNA form, the CDR3 reads TGTGCCAGAACCGGGACAGGGGAACAGCCCCAGCATTTT.

The chain joins TRBV7-8 to TRBJ2-2; D is unclear. Trimming cost V 10 bases and J 7 bases, with 16 bases left between them. The CDR3 is made up of 13 amino acids. Germline CDR1 is SGHVS and CDR2 is FQNEAQ. CDR3 loop: CATGSPTSGELFF. CDR3 nucleotide sequence: TGTGCCACCGGGTCCCCTACAAGCGGGGAGCTGTTTTTT.

CDR3 protein: CASSPDSTGYTEAFF. CDR3 in DNA: TGCGCCAGCAGCCCCGATTCGACAGGCTACACTGAAGCTTTCTTT. The gene calls are TRBV5-1 and TRBJ1-1; D possibly corresponds to TRBD1 (6 bases). Germline-derived CDR1 and CDR2 are SGHRS and YFSETQ. This CDR3 has 15 amino acids. The ends were cut back, 4 bases at V and 3 bases at J, with 16 bases in the middle.

The chain combines TRBV6-4 with TRBJ1-1, with D uncertain. Germline CDR1 and CDR2: MRHNA and SNTAGT. V lost 0 bases to trimming and J lost 3 bases, with 8 bases between them. The CDR3 totals 14 residues. CDR3 nucleotide sequence: TGTGCCAGCAGTGACTCGGGCAGGCACACTGAAGCTTTCTTT. Residues: CASSDSGRHTEAFF.

The rearrangement joins TRBV15 to TRBJ2-6; D is unresolved. Trimming shortened V by 0 bases and J by 0 bases, and 3 bases separated the two germline ends. This CDR3 is 15 amino acids long. CDR1 is LNHNV, CDR2 YYDKDF, per germline (reference sequence). CDR3 protein: CATSREGSGANVLTF. The CDR3 region has the DNA TGTGCCACCAGCAGAGAGGGCTCTGGGGCCAACGTCCTGACTTTC.

The genes are TRBV15 and TRBJ2-7; D not resolved. V lost 5 bases to trimming and J lost 0 bases, with 5 bases between them. Germline CDR1 LNHNV, CDR2 YYDKDF (reference sequence). The CDR3 totals 12 residues. CDR3 coding DNA: TGTGCCACCAGCGGCAGCTCCTACGAGCAGTACTTC. Its protein product is CATSGSSYEQYF.

This clone was counted once. This chain joins TRBV29-1 and TRBJ2-7, with a weak D call TRBD2 (5 bases). CDR3 length: 13 residues. Germline V CDR1 and CDR2: SQVTM, ANQGSEA. Trimming stripped 4 bases from V and 1 base from J, with 11 bases between. The CDR3 DNA follows: TGCAGCGTTGGCCGGGGTTCATCCTACGAGCAGTACTTC. This encodes CSVGRGSSYEQYF.

The chain is built from TRBV7-2 and TRBJ1-5, with 7 bases that match TRBD1. CDR1 and CDR2 from the germline V gene are SGHTA and FQGNSA. This CDR3 contains 15 residues. V trimming: 4 bases; J trimming: 3 bases; junction bases outside the gene matches: 6. The CDR3 loop reads CASSSTGSSNQPQHF. The CDR3 DNA is TGTGCCAGCAGCTCGACAGGGTCGTCCAATCAGCCCCAGCATTTT.

The J gene is TRBJ2-1, the V gene TRBV18; 10 bases map to TRBD2. The CDR3 has 17 residues. Losses at the gene ends were 4 bases for V and 8 bases for J; bases not matched to a gene: 14. CDR1 and CDR2 (germline): KGHSH, LQKENI. CDR3: CASSLRAGGPLDYEQFF. CDR3 coding DNA: TGTGCCAGCTCACTACGAGCGGGAGGGCCGTTAGACTATGAGCAGTTCTTC.

This chain joins TRBV6-1 and TRBJ2-7; either TRBD1 or TRBD2 may supply D (6 bases each). CDR3 size: 16 residues. Between the trimmed V and J ends, which lost 0 bases and 1 base, there was a span of 13 bases. Germline V gene data show CDR1 as MNHNS and CDR2 as SASEGT. CDR3 loop: CASSEAWGAQSYEQYF. Written as DNA, the CDR3 is TGTGCCAGCAGTGAAGCGTGGGGGGCCCAGTCCTACGAGCAGTACTTC.

The V and J genes are TRBV18 and TRBJ1-1; 7 bases are a match to TRBD1. J lost 0 bases, V lost 3 bases, and 10 bases had no gene match. There are 17 residues in the CDR3. The germline CDR1 and CDR2 sequences are KGHSH and LQKENI. CDR3 sequence reads: CASSPYTGQKMNTEAFF. DNA for the CDR3: TGTGCCAGCTCACCCTATACGGGACAGAAGATGAACACTGAAGCTTTCTTT.